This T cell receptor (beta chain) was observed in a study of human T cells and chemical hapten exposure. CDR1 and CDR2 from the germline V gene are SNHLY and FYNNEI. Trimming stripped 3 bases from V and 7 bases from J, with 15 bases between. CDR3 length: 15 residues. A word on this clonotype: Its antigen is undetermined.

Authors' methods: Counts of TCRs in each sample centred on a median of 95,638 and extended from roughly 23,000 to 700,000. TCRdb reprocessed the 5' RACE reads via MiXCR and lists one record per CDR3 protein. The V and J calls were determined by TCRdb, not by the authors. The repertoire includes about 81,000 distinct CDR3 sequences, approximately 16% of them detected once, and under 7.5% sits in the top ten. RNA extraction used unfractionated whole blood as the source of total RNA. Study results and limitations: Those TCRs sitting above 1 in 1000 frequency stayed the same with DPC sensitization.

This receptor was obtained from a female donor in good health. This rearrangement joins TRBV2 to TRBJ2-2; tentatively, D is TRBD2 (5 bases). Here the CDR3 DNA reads TGTGCCAGCAGTGAGTCCCAGACTGCGGGCGGGGAGCTGTTTTTT. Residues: CASSESQTAGGELFF.